Presented here are 30 T cell receptor beta chains from one specimen sequenced in a study of cytomegalovirus exposure and HLA in healthy donors. The PCR was carried out with 60 Vbeta primers and 13 Jbeta primers. Assay used: immunoSEQ multiplex PCR; TCRdb lists only in-frame clones, some missing. The sample has 100,000 to 150,000 clones, approximately 76% seen once. Sequenced: PBMCs. Every receptor here comes from a man aged 55 to 70 in good health and CMV-seropositive.

This clone was detected only a few times. The rearrangement joins TRBV5-1 to TRBJ2-7, with a weak D call TRBD2 (5 bases). Germline V CDR1 and CDR2: SGHRS, YFSETQ. The CDR3 consists of 16 residues. Deletions cut 0 bases from V and 0 bases from J, with 13 bases between. CDR3 nucleotides: TGCGCCAGCAGCTTGGTTTCTGGAGGCAGCTCCTACGAGCAGTACTTC. Translated, it gives CASSLVSGGSSYEQYF.

V and J are TRBV7-2 and TRBJ2-7, with D possibly matching TRBD1 (6 bases). The germline gives CDR1 SGHTA, CDR2 FQGNSA. Trimming left V 1 base short and J 2 bases short, with 12 bases between. The CDR3 covers 15 residues. The CDR3 coding sequence is TGTGCCAGCAGCTTAGGGCAGGGGCTTACCTACGAGCAGTACTTC. Translating gives CASSLGQGLTYEQYF.

Comments on this clone: Other nucleotide sequences from this sample produce the same CDR3. The rearrangement uses TRBV5-1 and TRBJ2-7, with D perhaps matching TRBD1 (6 bases). With 2 bases removed from V and 3 bases from J, the gap between germline ends came to 9 bases. CDR3 length: 13 residues. Germline loops: CDR1 SGHRS, CDR2 YFSETQ. In DNA form, the CDR3 reads TGCGCCAGCAGCTTAGGGGGTAACTACGAGCAGTACTTC. Translating it yields CASSLGGNYEQYF.

This rearrangement joins TRBV2 to TRBJ1-4; no clear D. This CDR3 has 15 amino acids. Between the trimmed V and J ends, which lost 8 bases and 8 bases, there was a span of 21 bases. CDR1 SNHLY and CDR2 FYNNEI come from the germline V gene. The CDR3 protein is CASETVGLGREKLFF. The CDR3 DNA is TGTGCCAGCGAAACGGTGGGGTTGGGGAGGGAAAAACTGTTTTTT.

The rearrangement links TRBV27 to TRBJ2-5; TRBD1 might be the D (7 bases). There are 15 residues in the CDR3. V lost 8 bases, J lost 3 bases, and 19 bases lay in between. The germline V gene has CDR1 MNHEY and CDR2 SMNVEV (reference sequence). CDR3 coding DNA: TGTGCCAGCGCCCTTCGGCAGGGGGGAAAAGAGACCCAGTACTTC. It is translated as CASALRQGGKETQYF.

This chain joins TRBV2 and TRBJ1-1; D may be TRBD1 (6 bases). Trimming shortened V by 4 bases and J by 1 base, and 7 bases separated the two germline ends. Germline V CDR1 and CDR2: SNHLY, FYNNEI. There are 13 residues in the CDR3. The chain's CDR3 is CASSADRNTEAFF. For the CDR3, the DNA is TGTGCCAGCAGTGCGGACAGGAACACTGAAGCTTTCTTT.

This chain links TRBV30 with TRBJ2-3; TRBD1 matches at 9 bases. This CDR3 is built from 14 residues. CDR1 is GTSNPN, CDR2 SVGIG, per germline (reference sequence). Unmatched junction bases numbered 2, after V lost 2 bases and J lost 2 bases. CDR3: CAWSWDRDTDTQYF. CDR3 nucleotides: TGTGCCTGGAGTTGGGACAGGGACACAGATACGCAGTATTTT.

This clone was detected once. The rearrangement uses TRBV15 and TRBJ2-7; D possibly corresponds to TRBD1 (7 bases). The CDR3 has 16 residues. The germline V gene has CDR1 LNHNV and CDR2 YYDKDF (reference sequence). Trimming removed 3 bases at V and 3 bases at J, with 18 bases between. This CDR3 is CATSSLPRGRNYEQYF. CDR3 nucleotides: TGTGCCACCAGCAGCCTTCCCAGGGGGAGGAACTACGAGCAGTACTTC.

The J gene is TRBJ1-6, the V gene TRBV4-1; D gene uncertain. CDR3 length equals 15 residues. Germline V CDR1 and CDR2: MGHRA, YSYEKL. The V end was cut by 2 bases, the J end by 6 bases, with 11 bases between. The CDR3 DNA reads TGCGCCAGCAGCCAAAACAACAATGTTAATTCACCCCTCCACTTT. As protein: CASSQNNNVNSPLHF.

Written as DNA, the CDR3 is TGTGCCAGCAGCTCCGGACTAGCGGGGGGCCCTGGGACCCAGTACTTC. Its protein product is CASSSGLAGGPGTQYF. The chain uses TRBV7-9 and TRBJ2-5, with TRBD2 matching 14 bases. This CDR3 is 16 amino acids long. V trimming: 4 bases; J trimming: 7 bases; junction bases outside the gene matches: 8. Germline CDR1 and CDR2: SEHNR and FQNEAQ (reference sequence). Combining the CDR3 with reference TRBV7-9 and TRBJ2-5 gives the whole variable domain DTGVSQNPRHKITKRGQNVTFRCDPISEHNRLYWYRQTLGQGPEFLTYFQNEAQLEKSRLLSDRFSAERPKGSFSTLEIQRTEQGDSAMYLCASSSGLAGGPGTQYFGPGTRLLVL.

The rearrangement uses TRBV7-8 and TRBJ1-1, with D maybe TRBD1 (6 bases). Germline loops: CDR1 SGHVS, CDR2 FQNEAQ. Trimming pared 0 bases from V and 0 bases from J, leaving 14 bases between. This CDR3 comprises 17 residues. The CDR3 DNA is TGTGCCAGCAGCTTAGCGGGGTGGGGGCCCATGAACACTGAAGCTTTCTTT. Translating it yields CASSLAGWGPMNTEAFF.

V usage is TRBV6-6 and J usage is TRBJ2-1; tentative D call: TRBD2 (7 bases). Trimming cost V 7 bases and J 3 bases, with 16 bases left between them. This CDR3 is 15 amino acids long. Germline values: CDR1 MNHNY, CDR2 SVGAGI (reference sequence). The CDR3 DNA follows: TGTGCCAGCACCGAGAGGGGGGGGAGCTACAATGAGCAGTTCTTC. Its translation: CASTERGGSYNEQFF.

The table lists this clone with a few counts. The V call is TRBV5-1, the J call TRBJ1-1; D possibly corresponds to TRBD1 (6 bases). CDR1 is SGHRS, CDR2 YFSETQ, per germline. Trimming cost V 4 bases and J 10 bases, with 20 bases left between them. This CDR3 comprises 14 residues. The CDR3 protein is CASSRQTGISGAFF. The CDR3 DNA is TGCGCCAGCAGCCGTCAAACAGGGATCAGCGGAGCTTTCTTT.

V usage is TRBV5-1 and J usage is TRBJ2-1; TRBD2 aligns across 9 bases. There are 20 residues in the CDR3. J lost 2 bases, V lost 2 bases, and 17 bases had no gene match. The germline V gene encodes CDR1 SGHRS and CDR2 YFSETQ. This chain's CDR3 is CASSFKRLADLQAPYNEQFF. The CDR3 DNA follows: TGCGCCAGCAGCTTTAAAAGACTAGCGGACCTTCAGGCCCCCTACAATGAGCAGTTCTTC. Variable domain in full (rest from reference TRBV5-1 and TRBJ2-1): KAGVTQTPRYLIKTRGQQVTLSCSPISGHRSVSWYQQTPGQGLQFLFEYFSETQRNKGNFPGRFSGRQFSNSRSEMNVSTLELGDSALYLCASSFKRLADLQAPYNEQFFGPGTRLTVL.

This rearrangement joins TRBV9 to TRBJ2-2; 10 bases agree with TRBD1. Germline V lookup: CDR1 SGDLS, CDR2 YYNGEE. This CDR3 has 17 residues. V trimming: 0 bases; J trimming: 6 bases; junction bases outside the gene matches: 8. CDR3 loop: CASSVEPDRGWPGELFF. DNA of the CDR3: TGTGCCAGCAGCGTAGAGCCGGACAGGGGGTGGCCCGGGGAGCTGTTTTTT.

V usage is TRBV27 and J usage is TRBJ1-1; 11 positions match TRBD1. J was trimmed by 6 bases and V by 6 bases; bases with no gene match: 6. The CDR3 consists of 14 residues. Germline V gene sequence: CDR1 MNHEY, CDR2 SMNVEV (reference sequence). This chain's CDR3 is CASRWTGGRSEAFF. In DNA form, the CDR3 reads TGTGCCAGCAGATGGACAGGGGGCAGATCTGAAGCTTTCTTT.

The chain links TRBV7-3 to TRBJ1-2; 7 bases line up with TRBD1. Germline trimming cut 4 bases from V and 8 bases from J; bases unmatched to any gene: 7. Germline values: CDR1 SGHTA, CDR2 FQGTGA. The CDR3 sequence is 13 residues long. CDR3 sequence reads: CASSSSGGGGYTF. The CDR3, as DNA: TGTGCCAGCAGCTCTTCAGGGGGTGGGGGCTACACCTTC.

The chain has TRBV7-8 and TRBJ2-5, with 8 bases fitting TRBD1. There are 14 residues in the CDR3. Trimming removed 5 bases from V and 7 bases from J; junction bases left unmatched: 9. CDR1 is SGHVS and CDR2 is FQNEAQ in the germline V gene. CDR3 protein: CASSPPRTGPTQYF. The DNA of the CDR3 is TGTGCCAGCAGCCCCCCAAGGACAGGGCCGACCCAGTACTTC.

V is TRBV4-1 and J is TRBJ2-7, with D possibly matching TRBD2 (6 bases). Germline assignment: CDR1 MGHRA and CDR2 YSYEKL. The V gene lost 2 bases and the J gene lost 0 bases, with 17 bases spanning the gap. This CDR3 region has 17 residues. The DNA of the CDR3 is TGCGCCAGCAGCCAAAAAGTAGGAGCGGGTGTCTCCTACGAGCAGTACTTC. Protein product: CASSQKVGAGVSYEQYF.

Ten or more counts support this clone. V and J are TRBV6-1 and TRBJ1-3; D gene uncertain. Trimming took 6 bases from V and 3 from J, leaving 12 bases between them. This CDR3 has 14 residues. Germline lookup yields CDR1 MNHNS and CDR2 SASEGT. The CDR3 nucleotides are TGTGCCAGCAGCCGCAGGAGCGGTGGAAACACCATATATTTT. Its protein is CASSRRSGGNTIYF.

The rearrangement links TRBV14 to TRBJ1-3; D may be TRBD1 (5 bases). The CDR3 contains 16 residues. Trimming shortened V by 0 bases and J by 0 bases, and 9 bases separated the two germline ends. In germline, CDR1 is SGHDN, CDR2 FVKESK. The chain's CDR3 is CASSQDRAISGNTIYF. Here the CDR3 DNA reads TGTGCCAGCAGCCAAGACAGGGCGATCTCTGGAAACACCATATATTTT.

V gene TRBV19 combines with J gene TRBJ1-1, with TRBD1 matching over 7 bases. Germline V gene lookup returns CDR1 LNHDA and CDR2 SQIVND (reference sequence). The ends lost 10 bases at V and 1 base at J; junction bases unmatched: 6. The CDR3 extends over 13 amino acids. The CDR3 DNA follows: TGTGCCACAAATAGGGGGCCGAACACTGAAGCTTTCTTT. Its translation: CATNRGPNTEAFF.

The chain combines TRBV5-8 with TRBJ2-3; 9 bases match TRBD1. The germline V gene has CDR1 SGHTS and CDR2 YDEGEE. This CDR3 contains 14 residues. Trimming took 4 bases from V and 4 from J; bases not matched to a gene: 4. CDR3: CASSPGQGADTQYF. The CDR3, as DNA: TGTGCCAGCAGCCCGGGACAGGGAGCAGATACGCAGTATTTT.

The rearrangement links TRBV10-3 to TRBJ1-2; unclear D gene. V was cut by 0 bases and J by 4 bases, with 9 bases left in between. CDR1 and CDR2 from the germline V gene are ENHRY and SYGVKD. CDR3 length: 14 residues. This CDR3 is CAISESDGSYGYTF. As DNA, the CDR3 is TGTGCCATCAGTGAGTCCGACGGGAGCTATGGCTACACCTTC.

This sequence joins TRBV7-9 and TRBJ1-2; the D is unclear. The CDR3 contains 15 residues. V lost 7 bases and J 1 base, leaving 16 bases between the germline ends. In germline, CDR1 is SEHNR, CDR2 FQNEAQ (reference sequence). The CDR3: CASTRVTSNNYGYTF. In nucleotides, the CDR3 is TGTGCCAGCACCCGCGTTACGTCCAATAACTATGGCTACACCTTC.

The V and J genes are TRBV2 and TRBJ2-4; D is unresolved. The CDR3 consists of 14 residues. Germline V CDR1 and CDR2: SNHLY, FYNNEI. Trimming stripped 4 bases from V and 1 base from J, with 8 bases between. CDR3 in amino acids: CASSGSEAKNIQYF. CDR3 coding DNA: TGTGCCAGCAGTGGAAGTGAGGCCAAAAACATTCAGTACTTC.

This clone was picked up a small number of times. The chain couples TRBV14 to TRBJ1-1; the match to TRBD1 covers 7 bases. Trimming took 6 bases from V and 4 from J; bases not matched to a gene: 5. The germline CDR1 and CDR2 sequences are SGHDN and FVKESK. The CDR3 consists of 13 residues. Here the CDR3 DNA reads TGTGCCAGCAGTCGACAGGGTTTCACTGAAGCTTTCTTT. Protein sequence: CASSRQGFTEAFF. Complete variable domain (other parts from reference TRBV14 and TRBJ1-1): EAGVTQFPSHSVIEKGQTVTLRCDPISGHDNLYWYRRVMGKEIKFLLHFVKESKQDESGMPNNRFLAERTGGTYSTLKVQPAELEDSGVYFCASSRQGFTEAFFGQGTRLTVV.

The chain joins TRBV6-1 to TRBJ2-2; 8 nucleotides align to TRBD1. From germline, CDR1 is MNHNS and CDR2 SASEGT. J lost 9 bases, V lost 2 bases, and 11 bases had no gene match. The CDR3 runs 16 residues. As DNA, the CDR3 is TGTGCCAGCAGTGAACCGACAGGGGCCTCGATCAGGGAGCTGTTTTTT. Its protein is CASSEPTGASIRELFF.

This clone was counted between two and nine times. This chain links TRBV11-1 with TRBJ2-3; D ambiguous. This CDR3 region has 16 residues. V was clipped by 1 base and J by 4 bases, with 15 bases between them. The germline gives CDR1 SGHAT, CDR2 FQDESV (reference sequence). The CDR3 is CASSLEDLASSDTQYF. CDR3 bases: TGTGCCAGCAGCTTAGAAGATTTGGCCAGTTCAGATACGCAGTATTTT.

V gene TRBV19 combines with J gene TRBJ2-7; perhaps TRBD1 as D (6 bases). CDR1 LNHDA and CDR2 SQIVND come from the germline V gene (reference sequence). Trimming removed 0 bases at V and 12 bases at J, with 15 bases between. The CDR3 totals 13 residues. The CDR3 reads CASSIDPGTPMYF. The CDR3 DNA reads as TGTGCCAGTAGTATAGATCCGGGGACACCTATGTACTTC.